Given below is one T cell receptor (beta chain) in context. The sample comes from a study of control samples from healthy donors and cancer patients. Germline lookup yields CDR1 SGHAT and CDR2 FQNNGV. Between the trimmed V and J ends, which lost 3 bases and 0 bases, there was a span of 9 bases. CDR3 size: 15 residues. Here immunoSEQ multiplex PCR was the method, and the copy in TCRdb shows in-frame clones only, minus some. Of 100,000 to 150,000 clones detected, about 88% appear once; the ten largest clones hold 3.2%. The rearrangement links TRBV11-2 to TRBJ2-1; the D is unclear. The source of this sequence is a man aged 50 to 60 in good health. The sample was blood. The CDR3 region has the DNA TGTGCCAGCAGCTTCAGAGACCTCTCCTACAATGAGCAGTTCTTC. Its translation: CASSFRDLSYNEQFF.